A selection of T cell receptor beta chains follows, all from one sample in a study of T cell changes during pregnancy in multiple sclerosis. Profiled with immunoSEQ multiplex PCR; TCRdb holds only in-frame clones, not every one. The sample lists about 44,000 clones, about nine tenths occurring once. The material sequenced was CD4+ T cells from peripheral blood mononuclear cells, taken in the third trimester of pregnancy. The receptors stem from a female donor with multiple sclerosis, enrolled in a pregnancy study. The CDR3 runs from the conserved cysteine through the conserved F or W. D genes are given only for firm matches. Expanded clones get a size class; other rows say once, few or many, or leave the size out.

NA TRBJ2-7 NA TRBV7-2 TGTGCCAGCAGCGGTCTAGCGTCTATCTCCTACGAGCAGTACTTC CASSGLASISYEQYF
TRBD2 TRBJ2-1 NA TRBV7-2 TGTGCCAGCAGCAAAGACGGACTAGCGGGCAATGAGCAGTTCTTC CASSKDGLAGNEQFF
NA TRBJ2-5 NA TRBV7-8 TGTGCCAGCAGTCGTCTGGAGACCCAGTACTTC CASSRLETQYF
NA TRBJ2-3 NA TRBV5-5 TGTGCCAGCAGCTTGTACGGTTCCTTAGAGGCGGCGGCGCAGTATTTT CASSLYGSLEAAAQYF
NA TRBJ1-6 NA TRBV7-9 TGTGCCAGCAGCTTAGAGACACTAAAAGGGGCACCCCTCCACTTT CASSLETLKGAPLHF
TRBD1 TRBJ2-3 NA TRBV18 TGTGCCAGCTCACCACTTGTGACAGGGGGCACAGATACGCAGTATTTT CASSPLVTGGTDTQYF
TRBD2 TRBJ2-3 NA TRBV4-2 TGTGCCAGCAGCCAAGATAGGGGAATAGCGGGAGACCCAGATACGCAGTATTTT CASSQDRGIAGDPDTQYF
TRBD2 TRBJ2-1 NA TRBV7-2 TGTGCCAGCAGCGCGGGAGGGACTAGCAATTACAATGAGCAGTTCTTC CASSAGGTSNYNEQFF
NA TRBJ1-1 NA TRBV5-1 TGCGCCAGCAGCTCCCCAATCGGGGGGCCCTTGGGAGCTTTCTTT CASSSPIGGPLGAFF
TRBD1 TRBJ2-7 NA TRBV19 TGTGCCAGTAGTTTTGGACAGGGGTGGAGATACGAGCAGTACTTC CASSFGQGWRYEQYF
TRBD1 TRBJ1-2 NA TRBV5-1 TGCGCCAGCAGCTTGCGAACCGACTTAATGGGACAGGGAGGCTACACCTTC CASSLRTDLMGQGGYTF
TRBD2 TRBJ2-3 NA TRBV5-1 TGCGCCAGCAGCTTTGGACTAGCGGGATCAGATACGCAGTATTTT CASSFGLAGSDTQYF
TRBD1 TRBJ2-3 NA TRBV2 TGTGCCAGCAGCAGGGACAGGGGGGGCACAGATACGCAGTATTTT CASSRDRGGTDTQYF
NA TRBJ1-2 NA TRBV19 TGTGCCAGTAGTATAGCTGCAGGGTATGGCTACACCTTC CASSIAAGYGYTF
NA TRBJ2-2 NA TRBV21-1 TGTGCCAGCAGCAAAGAGGAAAACGGGACAGGGAGCCCGAACACCGGGGAGCTGTTTTTT CASSKEENGTGSPNTGELFF
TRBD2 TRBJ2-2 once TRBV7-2 TGTGCCAGCAGTCAACTCGGGGGGAGTACCGGGGAGCTGTTTTTT CASSQLGGSTGELFF
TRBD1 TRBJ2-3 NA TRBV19 TGTGCCAGTAGTCCGACCGGGACAGCGAACACAGATACGCAGTATTTT CASSPTGTANTDTQYF
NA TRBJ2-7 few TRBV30 TGTGCCTGGGACAATTCGGACACCAGCTCAACCTACGAGCAGTACTTC CAWDNSDTSSTYEQYF
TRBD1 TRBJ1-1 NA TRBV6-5 TGTGCCAGCAGTTACACAGGGGCCTGGGAAGCTTTCTTT CASSYTGAWEAFF
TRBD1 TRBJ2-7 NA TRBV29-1 TGCAGCGTTGAGGGTCCCAGGACAGGGGGCGAGCAGTACTTC CSVEGPRTGGEQYF
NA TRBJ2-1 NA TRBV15 TGTGCCACCAGGTCGGAGGGTTTGTACAATGAGCAGTTCTTC CATRSEGLYNEQFF
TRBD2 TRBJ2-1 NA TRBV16 TGTGCCAGCAGCCAAGGGACTAGCGGGATGGGCGCCTACAATGAGCAGTTCTTC CASSQGTSGMGAYNEQFF
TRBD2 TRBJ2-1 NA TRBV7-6 TGTGCCAGCAGCTTCGGACTAGCGACCTACAATGAGCAGTTCTTC CASSFGLATYNEQFF
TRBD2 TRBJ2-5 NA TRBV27 TGTGCCAGCAGAGCATCTAGCGGACTCCAAGAGACCCAGTACTTC CASRASSGLQETQYF
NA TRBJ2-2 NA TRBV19 TGTGCCAGTAGTATAGTCGCCGGGGAGCTGTTTTTT CASSIVAGELFF
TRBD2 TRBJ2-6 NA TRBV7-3 TGTGCCAGCAGCCTGGGACTAAACTCTGGGGCCAACGTCCTGACTTTC CASSLGLNSGANVLTF
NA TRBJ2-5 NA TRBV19 TGTGCCAGTAGTATAGATTCCCGGGGGCAAGAGACCCAGTACTTC CASSIDSRGQETQYF
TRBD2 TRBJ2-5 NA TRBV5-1 TGCGCCAGCAGCACCCGGGGACTAGCGGGAGTATCGGGAGAGACCCAGTACTTC CASSTRGLAGVSGETQYF
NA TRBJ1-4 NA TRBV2 TGTGCCAGCAGTGAATCCCTAGCAGGCTGGAGGAATGAAAAACTGTTTTTT CASSESLAGWRNEKLFF